This T cell receptor beta chain appears in the sequencing data of a study of shared clonotypes between healthy human individuals. Unsorted samples drew genomic DNA from 85 million to 90 million PBMCs. Study-level findings and limits: Researchers sampled blood only, noting tissue repertoires likely differ.

Assay execution took place at the deep level. Produced via immunoSEQ multiplex PCR; TCRdb's table is partial and in-frame only. The data show approximately 510,000 clones, approximately 79% seen once. V was pared by 9 bases and J by 3 bases, with 11 bases of the junction left unmatched. Germline values: CDR1 SNHLY, CDR2 FYNNEI. The CDR3 loop spans 15 amino acids. This clone occurred once. The antigen is unknown. This chain uses TRBV2 with TRBJ2-1; TRBD2 matches 7 bases. Material for sequencing was PBMCs. The source of this sequence is a woman between 40 and 50 years old in good health. Some clones in this sample may be carry-over from other donors' samples. For the CDR3, the DNA is TGTGCCAGAAACCTAGCGGAACGAAGCTACAATGAGCAGTTCTTC. This codes for CARNLAERSYNEQFF.